One and the same sample provided the 24 T cell receptor beta chains below, sequenced in a study of shared clonotypes between healthy human individuals (dated by TCRdb to 2018 to 2020). The method was the immunoSEQ multiplex PCR assay. TCRdb took this table from immuneACCESS and kept in-frame rearrangements with V and J called. Such tables lack part of the clones; where checked against another copy, unresolved V genes explain under half of the gap, and the rest is unexplained. A total of about 980,000 clones appear in this sample, over 60% of them only once. The top ten clones comprise around 1.5% of the sample. The sample consisted of memory CD4+ T cells sorted from blood. Explained via the paper, the cell subset or site label denotes: CD45RA-negative fraction. Source of these receptors: a man between 18 and 35 years old in good health.

This chain joins TRBV30 and TRBJ2-1; 7 bases are shared with TRBD2. The CDR3 is made up of 17 amino acids. V was pared by 2 bases and J by 8 bases, with 18 bases of the junction left unmatched. Germline assignment: CDR1 GTSNPN and CDR2 SVGIG (reference sequence). The CDR3 sequence is CAWSPKSGRGKMDEQFF. CDR3 nucleotides: TGTGCCTGGAGTCCTAAAAGTGGGAGGGGAAAGATGGATGAGCAGTTCTTC.

The DNA of the CDR3 is TGCGCCAGCAACAGGGAAGGGGGAACCTACGAGCAGTACTTC. As protein: CASNREGGTYEQYF. This chain uses TRBV5-1 with TRBJ2-7, with a tentative D call TRBD1 (6 bases). The CDR3 length is 14 residues. Germline values: CDR1 SGHRS, CDR2 YFSETQ. Trimming stripped 6 bases from V and 2 bases from J, with 15 bases between.

As to this clone: The junction departs from germline at one end; a sequencing error may be responsible. The J gene is TRBJ1-5, the V gene TRBV5-8; 7 bases match TRBD1. The CDR3 sequence is 15 residues long. Germline V lookup: CDR1 SGHTS, CDR2 YDEGEE. As DNA, the CDR3 is TGTGCCAGCAGCTTGGTGACAGGGAACAATCAACCCCAGCATTTT. Its translation: CASSLVTGNNQPQHF.

This clone was counted many times. The gene calls are TRBV27 and TRBJ1-1; the D is unclear. Germline V lookup: CDR1 MNHEY, CDR2 SMNVEV (reference sequence). V lost 2 bases to trimming and J lost 5 bases, with 15 bases between them. The CDR3 covers 15 residues. The CDR3 here is CASSLGSSSGTEAFF. DNA of the CDR3: TGTGCCAGCAGTTTAGGGTCCTCGTCGGGGACTGAAGCTTTCTTT.

The V call is TRBV4-1, the J call TRBJ1-5; D not certain. V lost 4 bases and J lost 4, with 8 bases in between. CDR3 length equals 13 residues. CDR1 and CDR2 from the germline V gene are MGHRA and YSYEKL. CDR3 protein: CASSPDGNQPQHF. The CDR3 DNA reads as TGCGCCAGCAGCCCCGATGGGAATCAGCCCCAGCATTTT.

The chain carries TRBV7-3 and TRBJ2-7; 12 positions agree with TRBD2. Germline CDR1 reads SGHTA; CDR2 reads FQGTGA. The CDR3 runs 19 residues. J lost 2 bases, V lost 5 bases, and 16 bases had no gene match. The CDR3 nucleotides are TGTGCCAGCAGCCGCTTATTCCCCCGACTAGCGGGGGCTCCCTACGAGCAGTACTTC. Translating gives CASSRLFPRLAGAPYEQYF. The entire variable domain, with the rest obtained from reference TRBV7-3 and TRBJ2-7, is as follows: GAGVSQTPSNKVTEKGKYVELRCDPISGHTALYWYRQSLGQGPEFLIYFQGTGAADDSGLPNDRFFAVRPEGSVSTLKIQRTERGDSAVYLCASSRLFPRLAGAPYEQYFGPGTRLTVT.

The chain recombines TRBV5-1 with TRBJ2-3, with TRBD1 matching over 9 bases. CDR1 and CDR2 (germline): SGHRS, YFSETQ. This CDR3 contains 16 residues. V was clipped by 4 bases and J by 3 bases; unmatched bases: 9. The CDR3 coding sequence is TGCGCCAGCAGCCGGGGGACAGGGCCTCTAACAGATACGCAGTATTTT. Translating gives CASSRGTGPLTDTQYF. Supplemented by reference TRBV5-1 and TRBJ2-3, the full variable domain reads KAGVTQTPRYLIKTRGQQVTLSCSPISGHRSVSWYQQTPGQGLQFLFEYFSETQRNKGNFPGRFSGRQFSNSRSEMNVSTLELGDSALYLCASSRGTGPLTDTQYFGPGTRLTVL.

This rearrangement joins TRBV7-9 to TRBJ1-2; D may be TRBD1 (6 bases). V dropped 1 base and J dropped 6 bases, with 12 bases sitting between them. CDR3 length equals 14 residues. Per germline, CDR1 SEHNR and CDR2 FQNEAQ (reference sequence). DNA for the CDR3: TGTGCCAGCAGCTTAGACAGGGAGGAGGATGGCTACACCTTC. Translated: CASSLDREEDGYTF. The variable domain in full, completed from reference TRBV7-9 and TRBJ1-2, reads DTGVSQNPRHKITKRGQNVTFRCDPISEHNRLYWYRQTLGQGPEFLTYFQNEAQLEKSRLLSDRFSAERPKGSFSTLEIQRTEQGDSAMYLCASSLDREEDGYTFGSGTRLTVV.

This clone has a handful of counts. This sample also contains other DNA sequences that code for the same CDR3. V gene TRBV5-1 combines with J gene TRBJ2-7; tentatively, D is TRBD2 (5 bases). Trimming shortened V by 0 bases and J by 2 bases, and 9 bases separated the two germline ends. CDR1 and CDR2 from the germline V gene are SGHRS and YFSETQ. CDR3 size: 14 residues. CDR3 coding DNA: TGCGCCAGCAGCTTGGTCGGAGGAACCTACGAGCAGTACTTC. Protein product: CASSLVGGTYEQYF.

The chain couples TRBV25-1 to TRBJ1-6, with D possibly being TRBD1 (5 bases). Germline V gene lookup returns CDR1 MGHDK and CDR2 SYGVNS. The CDR3 spans 15 residues. V was clipped by 6 bases and J by 6 bases, with 15 bases between them. DNA of the CDR3: TGTGCCAGCAGGGGATCTCAGGGCGTTAATTCACCCCTCCACTTT. Amino acid sequence: CASRGSQGVNSPLHF.

This chain connects TRBV27 to TRBJ2-7; TRBD2 might be the D (6 bases). V lost 4 bases and J lost 2, with 15 bases in between. Germline CDR1 is MNHEY and CDR2 is SMNVEV (reference sequence). This CDR3 spans 15 amino acids. The CDR3 sequence: CASSSLWRGPYEQYF. The DNA for the CDR3 is TGTGCCAGCAGTTCGTTGTGGAGGGGTCCCTACGAGCAGTACTTC.

This clone has a handful of counts. The chain has TRBV10-2 and TRBJ1-2; possibly TRBD1 for D (6 bases). Trimming left V 7 bases short and J 4 bases short, with 16 bases between. Per the germline V gene, CDR1 is WSHSY and CDR2 is SAAADI. The CDR3 extends over 14 amino acids. The CDR3 sequence: CASTSQGRGYGYTF. In DNA, the CDR3 is TGCGCCAGCACCTCCCAGGGCAGGGGCTATGGCTACACCTTC.

The chain joins TRBV19 to TRBJ2-3, with D maybe TRBD1 (5 bases). The germline gives CDR1 LNHDA, CDR2 SQIVND (reference sequence). V was shortened by 3 bases and J by 1 base, with 8 bases between the two germline ends. This CDR3 region has 14 residues. The CDR3 spells CASSIDSRTDTQYF. The CDR3 DNA reads TGTGCCAGTAGTATCGACAGCCGCACAGATACGCAGTATTTT. Full variable domain (remainder filled in from reference TRBV19 and TRBJ2-3): DGGITQSPKYLFRKEGQNVTLSCEQNLNHDAMYWYRQDPGQGLRLIYYSQIVNDFQKGDIAEGYSVSREKKESFPLTVTSAQKNPTAFYLCASSIDSRTDTQYFGPGTRLTVL.

This rearrangement joins TRBV12-5 to TRBJ2-3; D perhaps matches TRBD1 (6 bases). The CDR3 has 15 residues. V lost 5 bases, J lost 1 base, and 13 bases lay in between. Germline-derived CDR1 and CDR2 are LGHNT and FRNRAP. CDR3 sequence reads: CASGTTGRGTDTQYF. For the CDR3, the DNA is TGTGCTAGTGGTACAACAGGGAGAGGCACAGATACGCAGTATTTT.

This clone turned up a few times. The J gene is TRBJ2-5, the V gene TRBV7-6, with D unresolved. V lost 5 bases and J 2 bases, leaving 9 bases between the germline ends. Germline V gene sequence: CDR1 SGHVS, CDR2 FNYEAQ. CDR3 length: 13 amino acids. The CDR3 is CASSIGPQETQYF. Here the CDR3 DNA reads TGTGCCAGCAGCATTGGACCACAAGAGACCCAGTACTTC.

Comment on this clone: Other nucleotide sequences in the sample specify the same CDR3. J is TRBJ2-6 and V is TRBV13; the D is unclear. The CDR3 runs to 14 residues. V was cut by 5 bases and J by 0 bases, with 5 bases left in between. CDR1 PRHDT and CDR2 FYEKMQ come from the germline V gene (reference sequence). As DNA, the CDR3 is TGTGCCAGCAGCCCAGACTCTGGGGCCAACGTCCTGACTTTC. Its translation: CASSPDSGANVLTF.

This chain joins TRBV11-3 and TRBJ2-1; tentative D call: TRBD2 (5 bases). From germline, CDR1 is SGHNT and CDR2 YENEEA. With 5 bases removed from V and 6 bases from J, the gap between germline ends came to 20 bases. The CDR3 is 16 amino acids. The CDR3: CASSPRSGRGSNEQFF. The CDR3 region has the DNA TGTGCCAGCAGCCCTCGTTCGGGCCGGGGATCCAATGAGCAGTTCTTC. The full variable domain, completed using reference TRBV11-3 and TRBJ2-1, is EAGVVQSPRYKIIEKKQPVAFWCNPISGHNTLYWYLQNLGQGPELLIRYENEEAVDDSQLPKDRFSAERLKGVDSTLKIQPAELGDSAVYLCASSPRSGRGSNEQFFGPGTRLTVL.

This clone was counted once. The CDR3 loop is CASLTGPNTGELFF. CDR3 nucleotides: TGTGCCAGCCTGACAGGGCCGAACACCGGGGAGCTGTTTTTT. The chain employs TRBV6-5 and TRBJ2-2; 7 bases agree with TRBD1. The CDR3 spans 14 residues. Germline CDR1 is MNHEY and CDR2 is SVGAGI. With 8 bases clipped from V and 0 bases from J, the junction kept 3 bases outside the gene matches.

The chain recombines TRBV7-3 with TRBJ2-2; D perhaps matches TRBD2 (6 bases). The CDR3 contains 16 residues. Trimming left V 5 bases short and J 0 bases short, with 13 bases between. In germline, CDR1 is SGHTA, CDR2 FQGTGA. The CDR3, as DNA: TGTGCCAGCAGCCCGCTATCGGGGGCGAACACCGGGGAGCTGTTTTTT. Protein product: CASSPLSGANTGELFF.

The chain carries TRBV28 and TRBJ2-2, with 8 positions matching TRBD1. Unmatched junction bases numbered 9, after V lost 2 bases and J lost 7 bases. The CDR3 sequence is 16 residues long. Germline-derived CDR1 and CDR2 are MDHEN and SYDVKM. DNA for the CDR3: TGTGCCAGCAGTTTACGCAGGGGGCGACTGAGCGGGGAGCTGTTTTTT. Its translation: CASSLRRGRLSGELFF.

The gene calls are TRBV28 and TRBJ1-2; D is perhaps TRBD1 (6 bases). V was clipped by 5 bases and J by 2 bases, with 24 bases between them. Germline CDR1 and CDR2: MDHEN and SYDVKM. This CDR3 region has 18 residues. In nucleotides, the CDR3 is TGTGCCAGCAGTCCACTCGGATCGCTTTTCGGGGGCAACTATGGCTACACCTTC. It translates to CASSPLGSLFGGNYGYTF.

The chain uses TRBV9 and TRBJ2-3; D is uncertain. Germline CDR1 SGDLS, CDR2 YYNGEE. The CDR3 contains 14 residues. V shed 0 bases and J shed 0 bases, with 5 bases lying between them. The CDR3 sequence: CASSVVASTDTQYF. CDR3 nucleotide sequence: TGTGCCAGCAGCGTAGTGGCTAGCACAGATACGCAGTATTTT. The variable domain in full, completed from reference TRBV9 and TRBJ2-3, reads DSGVTQTPKHLITATGQRVTLRCSPRSGDLSVYWYQQSLDQGLQFLIQYYNGEERAKGNILERFSAQQFPDLHSELNLSSLELGDSALYFCASSVVASTDTQYFGPGTRLTVL.

V is TRBV6-1 and J is TRBJ1-6; no clear D. Germline CDR1 is MNHNS and CDR2 is SASEGT. The CDR3 extends over 17 amino acids. Trimming removed 2 bases at V and 8 bases at J, with 19 bases between. The CDR3 coding sequence is TGTGCCAGCAGTGAAACGGTCACTATAGCGTTGCATTCACCCCTCCACTTT. It is translated as CASSETVTIALHSPLHF.

This clone was detected many times. Other nucleotide sequences from this sample produce the same CDR3. V and J are TRBV7-9 and TRBJ1-5; D gene ambiguous. This CDR3 region has 13 residues. The V and J ends lost 1 base and 6 bases respectively, with 7 bases between them. Germline V gene sequence: CDR1 SEHNR, CDR2 FQNEAQ (reference sequence). CDR3 sequence (DNA): TGTGCCAGCAGCTTAGATGAGGGTCAGCCCCAGCATTTT. Translated: CASSLDEGQPQHF.